The 31 T cell receptor beta chains given below trace back to one sample, sequenced in a study of cytotoxic CD8 clonotypes in ibrutinib-treated CLL (dated by TCRdb to the early 2020s). The time point label on this specimen signifies: roughly 25 months on ibrutinib. The library was made by the immunoSEQ multiplex PCR assay. TCRdb stores this immuneACCESS table with in-frame sequences only. Part of the clones is absent; in the studies checked, under half of the shortfall reflects unresolved V genes, and no reason is known for the rest. For this sample there are hundreds of thousands of clones; 70% appear just once. The ten largest clones add up to over 15% of the sample. Here the sequenced sample was PBMCs, taken after 24 months of ibrutinib treatment. The source of these receptors is a human donor with chronic lymphocytic leukemia.

V is TRBV5-6 and J is TRBJ2-7; no reliable D call. Trimming left V 1 base short and J 0 bases short, with 5 bases between. Looked up from germline, CDR1 is SGHDT and CDR2 is YYEEEE. The CDR3 is 13 amino acids. The CDR3 is CASSLPSSYEQYF. The CDR3 nucleotides read TGTGCCAGCAGCTTGCCCAGCTCCTACGAGCAGTACTTC.

The chain recombines TRBV7-9 with TRBJ2-2; 14 bases fit TRBD2. This CDR3 has 17 residues. The germline gives CDR1 SEHNR, CDR2 FQNEAQ (reference sequence). The J segment lost 5 bases and the V segment lost 3 bases, leaving 5 bases of the junction unmatched. The CDR3 region is CASSFIGLAGGTGELFF. CDR3 coding DNA: TGTGCCAGCAGCTTTATTGGACTAGCGGGAGGAACCGGGGAGCTGTTTTTT.

This chain joins TRBV10-3 and TRBJ2-7; 11 bases align to TRBD2. The germline V gene has CDR1 ENHRY and CDR2 SYGVKD. CDR3 length equals 14 residues. Germline trimming cut 4 bases from V and 7 bases from J; bases unmatched to any gene: 6. CDR3 in DNA: TGTGCCATCAGTGGGGGACTAGCGGCCGAGGAGCAGTACTTC. This codes for CAISGGLAAEEQYF.

The V gene is TRBV19, the J gene TRBJ2-7; D may be TRBD1 (5 bases). V dropped 6 bases and J dropped 0 bases, with 15 bases sitting between them. The CDR3 spans 15 residues. The germline CDR1 and CDR2 sequences are LNHDA and SQIVND (reference sequence). The CDR3 DNA is TGTGCCAGTAGGGAGACCTGGACATCCTCCTACGAGCAGTACTTC. It codes for CASRETWTSSYEQYF. The whole variable domain, filled in from reference TRBV19 and TRBJ2-7, reads DGGITQSPKYLFRKEGQNVTLSCEQNLNHDAMYWYRQDPGQGLRLIYYSQIVNDFQKGDIAEGYSVSREKKESFPLTVTSAQKNPTAFYLCASRETWTSSYEQYFGPGTRLTVT.

The rearrangement links TRBV27 to TRBJ2-7, with a weak D call TRBD2 (7 bases). Trimming took off 8 bases at V and 6 bases at J, with 14 bases between the two ends. Looked up from germline, CDR1 is MNHEY and CDR2 is SMNVEV (reference sequence). This CDR3 has 12 amino acids. The DNA for the CDR3 is TGTGCCAGCCCTAGAAGGGGGGGCGAGCAGTACTTC. Its translation is CASPRRGGEQYF.

The V and J genes are TRBV29-1 and TRBJ2-5; tentatively, D is TRBD2 (5 bases). V was trimmed by 7 bases and J by 5 bases, leaving 14 bases between them. The CDR3 covers 12 residues. Per germline, CDR1 SQVTM and CDR2 ANQGSEA. CDR3 coding DNA: TGCAGCGGGTGGGGTAGGGAGGAGACCCAGTACTTC. Protein product: CSGWGREETQYF. The complete variable domain, with remaining parts taken from reference TRBV29-1 and TRBJ2-5, reads SAVISQKPSRDICQRGTSLTIQCQVDSQVTMMFWYRQQPGQSLTLIATANQGSEATYESGFVIDKFPISRPNLTFSTLTVSNMSPEDSSIYLCSGWGREETQYFGPGTRLLVL.

In its sample, this clone was seen once. This chain uses TRBV28 with TRBJ1-1, with D possibly being TRBD1 (5 bases). V shed 4 bases and J shed 0 bases, with 15 bases lying between them. Germline CDR1 reads MDHEN; CDR2 reads SYDVKM. The CDR3 is made up of 16 amino acids. CDR3: CASSSPGTQMNTEAFF. CDR3 sequence (DNA): TGTGCCAGCAGTTCTCCCGGGACCCAGATGAACACTGAAGCTTTCTTT.

Note on this clone: The same CDR3 is also encoded by other DNA sequences in this sample. The V call is TRBV9, the J call TRBJ2-3; no definite D call. The CDR3 runs 11 residues. The V gene lost 2 bases and the J gene lost 6 bases, with 4 bases spanning the gap. Per germline, CDR1 SGDLS and CDR2 YYNGEE. The CDR3 DNA reads as TGTGCCAGCAGCGTGGGGGATACGCAGTATTTT. This sequence encodes CASSVGDTQYF. The full variable domain, completed using reference TRBV9 and TRBJ2-3, is DSGVTQTPKHLITATGQRVTLRCSPRSGDLSVYWYQQSLDQGLQFLIQYYNGEERAKGNILERFSAQQFPDLHSELNLSSLELGDSALYFCASSVGDTQYFGPGTRLTVL.

This clone came up once. V gene TRBV6-1 combines with J gene TRBJ2-7; D is perhaps TRBD2 (6 bases). Germline V CDR1 and CDR2: MNHNS, SASEGT. The CDR3 is made up of 15 amino acids. V lost 5 bases and J 4 bases, leaving 18 bases between the germline ends. CDR3: CASSFPSGTAYEQYF. DNA of the CDR3: TGTGCCAGCAGTTTCCCTTCCGGGACTGCTTACGAGCAGTACTTC.

This chain uses TRBV25-1 with TRBJ1-5; TRBD1 matches at 8 bases. The CDR3 contains 14 residues. Germline lookup yields CDR1 MGHDK and CDR2 SYGVNS. V shed 3 bases and J 5 bases; nucleotides not matched to a gene: 3. The CDR3 region is CASSDIQGDQPQHF. DNA for the CDR3: TGTGCCAGCAGTGATATACAGGGGGATCAGCCCCAGCATTTT.

This clone has only one observation. The genes are TRBV27 and TRBJ2-1, with a tentative D call TRBD2 (6 bases). V was pared by 4 bases and J by 8 bases, with 15 bases between. There are 14 residues in the CDR3. Germline loops: CDR1 MNHEY, CDR2 SMNVEV (reference sequence). The CDR3 coding sequence is TGTGCCAGCAGTTACCGGGGGATTGGGGATGAGCAGTTCTTC. Translation gives CASSYRGIGDEQFF.

The gene calls are TRBV10-1 and TRBJ2-2, with D maybe TRBD2 (6 bases). The CDR3 contains 14 residues. The V end lost 4 bases, the J end lost 4 bases, and 10 bases lay between the germline ends. CDR1 is WNHNN and CDR2 is SYGVQD in the germline V gene (reference sequence). CDR3 sequence: CASSVSGGTGELFF. The CDR3 region has the DNA TGCGCCAGCAGTGTTAGCGGAGGCACCGGGGAGCTGTTTTTT.

The chain uses TRBV4-1 and TRBJ2-7; D remains ambiguous. The CDR3 runs to 11 residues. Deletions cut 1 base from V and 5 bases from J, with 3 bases between. The germline V gene has CDR1 MGHRA and CDR2 YSYEKL. The CDR3 reads CASSQANEQYF. CDR3 nucleotides: TGCGCCAGCAGCCAAGCTAACGAGCAGTACTTC.

The rearrangement uses TRBV7-3 and TRBJ2-1; the D gene is possibly TRBD2 (8 bases). From germline, CDR1 is SGHTA and CDR2 FQGTGA. V lost 4 bases and J 4 bases, leaving 17 bases between the germline ends. CDR3 size: 16 residues. The CDR3 protein is CASSSPSGGQYNEQFF. The CDR3 region has the DNA TGTGCCAGCAGCTCCCCAAGCGGGGGACAGTACAATGAGCAGTTCTTC.

V is TRBV7-6 and J is TRBJ1-1, with TRBD1 identical over 7 bases. Trimming at V came to 4 bases and at J to 8 bases, leaving 13 bases not matched to a gene. This CDR3 region has 15 residues. Germline CDR1 reads SGHVS; CDR2 reads FNYEAQ. DNA of the CDR3: TGTGCCAGCAGCTCCCCGGAGGACAGGCCCGAAGAAGCTTTCTTT. Translation gives CASSSPEDRPEEAFF. Full variable domain (remainder filled in from reference TRBV7-6 and TRBJ1-1): GAGVSQSPRYKVTKRGQDVALRCDPISGHVSLYWYRQALGQGPEFLTYFNYEAQQDKSGLPNDRFSAERPEGSISTLTIQRTEQRDSAMYRCASSSPEDRPEEAFFGQGTRLTVV.

The V gene is TRBV5-4, the J gene TRBJ2-7; 8 bases match TRBD1. In germline, CDR1 is SGHNT, CDR2 YYREEE (reference sequence). V shed 2 bases, J shed 5 bases, and the junction held 3 bases outside the gene matches. The CDR3 extends over 13 amino acids. The CDR3 is CASSFQGADEQYF. Here the CDR3 DNA reads TGTGCCAGCAGCTTCCAGGGGGCCGACGAGCAGTACTTC. The entire variable domain, with the rest obtained from reference TRBV5-4 and TRBJ2-7, is as follows: ETGVTQSPTHLIKTRGQQVTLRCSSQSGHNTVSWYQQALGQGPQFIFQYYREEENGRGNFPPRFSGLQFPNYSSELNVNALELDDSALYLCASSFQGADEQYFGPGTRLTVT.

The gene calls are TRBV28 and TRBJ2-7; 9 nucleotides match TRBD1. There are 14 residues in the CDR3. J was trimmed by 0 bases and V by 4 bases; bases with no gene match: 1. In germline, CDR1 is MDHEN, CDR2 SYDVKM. This CDR3 reads CASSSTGGSYEQYF. DNA of the CDR3: TGTGCCAGCAGTTCGACAGGGGGCTCCTACGAGCAGTACTTC.

This clone was counted a single time. This sequence joins TRBV6-5 and TRBJ1-5, with a possible D match to TRBD1 (6 bases). This CDR3 is 15 amino acids long. The V gene's germline CDR1 is MNHEY and CDR2 SVGAGI. V was cut by 0 bases and J by 7 bases, with 13 bases left in between. The CDR3 DNA reads TGTGCCAGCAGTTACTCCCGGGGGCTAAAACAGCCCCAGCATTTT. As protein: CASSYSRGLKQPQHF.

This rearrangement joins TRBV11-2 to TRBJ2-5; D is ambiguous. The germline V gene has CDR1 SGHAT and CDR2 FQNNGV. Trimming took 5 bases from V and 2 from J, leaving 9 bases between them. The CDR3 extends over 13 amino acids. The CDR3 here is CASSANIQETQYF. As DNA, the CDR3 is TGTGCCAGCAGCGCCAACATTCAAGAGACCCAGTACTTC.

This clone was seen only a few times. This rearrangement joins TRBV5-1 to TRBJ2-1; the match to TRBD2 covers 13 bases. The V segment lost 3 bases and the J segment 7 bases; nucleotides outside the gene matches: 1. The CDR3 has 14 amino acids. Germline V gene lookup returns CDR1 SGHRS and CDR2 YFSETQ. The CDR3 spells CASSWTSGSNEQFF. CDR3 nucleotide sequence: TGCGCCAGCAGCTGGACTAGCGGGAGTAATGAGCAGTTCTTC. Based on the CDR3 plus reference TRBV5-1 and TRBJ2-1, the full variable domain is KAGVTQTPRYLIKTRGQQVTLSCSPISGHRSVSWYQQTPGQGLQFLFEYFSETQRNKGNFPGRFSGRQFSNSRSEMNVSTLELGDSALYLCASSWTSGSNEQFFGPGTRLTVL.

The J gene is TRBJ2-3, the V gene TRBV9; 11 positions match TRBD1. CDR1 is SGDLS, CDR2 YYNGEE, per germline. V gave up 4 bases and J gave up 4 bases; unmatched junction bases: 8. The CDR3 spans 16 residues. CDR3 DNA: TGTGCCAGCAGCTTCCGGGACAGGGGGGTTGCAGATACGCAGTATTTT. Protein product: CASSFRDRGVADTQYF.

The V and J genes are TRBV9 and TRBJ2-1; D is ambiguous. V was clipped by 0 bases and J by 0 bases, with 7 bases between them. The CDR3 spans 15 residues. Germline V gives CDR1 SGDLS, CDR2 YYNGEE. CDR3 sequence reads: CASSVAVYSYNEQFF. CDR3 DNA sequence: TGTGCCAGCAGCGTAGCAGTCTACTCCTACAATGAGCAGTTCTTC. The complete variable domain, with remaining parts taken from reference TRBV9 and TRBJ2-1, reads DSGVTQTPKHLITATGQRVTLRCSPRSGDLSVYWYQQSLDQGLQFLIQYYNGEERAKGNILERFSAQQFPDLHSELNLSSLELGDSALYFCASSVAVYSYNEQFFGPGTRLTVL.

The rearrangement links TRBV4-1 to TRBJ1-4, with 7 bases matching TRBD1. This CDR3 has 15 residues. The germline V gene has CDR1 MGHRA and CDR2 YSYEKL. Germline trimming cut 4 bases from V and 7 bases from J; bases unmatched to any gene: 9. As DNA, the CDR3 is TGCGCCAGCAGCCCCGGGACAGTCGGAGGTGAAAAACTGTTTTTT. Protein sequence: CASSPGTVGGEKLFF.

This clone was picked up a small number of times. The V call is TRBV20-1, the J call TRBJ1-2; no firm D call. The CDR3 is made up of 11 amino acids. The germline gives CDR1 DFQATT, CDR2 SNEGSKA (reference sequence). CDR3: CRPERVVGYTF. CDR3 sequence (DNA): TGCAGACCGGAAAGGGTTGTGGGCTACACCTTC.

V usage is TRBV28 and J usage is TRBJ2-3; TRBD2 is a possible D gene (6 bases). V was trimmed by 2 bases and J by 3 bases, leaving 9 bases between them. CDR1 is MDHEN, CDR2 SYDVKM, per germline. This CDR3 spans 14 amino acids. CDR3 nucleotide sequence: TGTGCCAGCAGTTTACCGGGAGTGACAGATACGCAGTATTTT. Its protein is CASSLPGVTDTQYF.

The chain links TRBV9 to TRBJ1-5, with D possibly matching TRBD1 (5 bases). Germline assignment: CDR1 SGDLS and CDR2 YYNGEE. The V gene lost 1 base and the J gene lost 5 bases, with 13 bases spanning the gap. The CDR3 has 15 amino acids. The CDR3 sequence: CASSVTDGAYQPQHF. The CDR3 region has the DNA TGTGCCAGCAGCGTAACCGACGGGGCTTATCAGCCCCAGCATTTT. Supplemented by reference TRBV9 and TRBJ1-5, the full variable domain reads DSGVTQTPKHLITATGQRVTLRCSPRSGDLSVYWYQQSLDQGLQFLIQYYNGEERAKGNILERFSAQQFPDLHSELNLSSLELGDSALYFCASSVTDGAYQPQHFGDGTRLSIL.

The chain joins TRBV5-4 to TRBJ2-7; D perhaps matches TRBD1 (6 bases). The CDR3 has 17 amino acids. CDR1 and CDR2 from the germline V gene are SGHNT and YYREEE (reference sequence). Trimming removed 0 bases from V and 0 bases from J, with 16 bases in between. CDR3 region: CASSLDPGTFSSYEQYF. The CDR3 DNA follows: TGTGCCAGCAGCTTGGACCCCGGGACATTTAGCTCCTACGAGCAGTACTTC.

The chain is built from TRBV6-5 and TRBJ1-5; weak D call: TRBD1 (5 bases). From germline, CDR1 is MNHEY and CDR2 SVGAGI. V was cut by 8 bases and J by 0 bases, with 11 bases left in between. There are 14 residues in the CDR3. The CDR3 spells CASGQAYSNQPQHF. The CDR3 DNA reads TGTGCCAGCGGACAAGCCTATAGCAATCAGCCCCAGCATTTT.

The chain couples TRBV5-1 to TRBJ2-2; weak D call: TRBD2 (5 bases). The germline CDR1 and CDR2 sequences are SGHRS and YFSETQ. V lost 8 bases and J 4 bases, leaving 12 bases between the germline ends. CDR3 length equals 13 residues. In DNA form, the CDR3 reads TGCGCCAGTAGACGGGAAGGCACCGGGGAGCTGTTTTTT. Encoded protein: CASRREGTGELFF.

The chain is built from TRBV29-1 and TRBJ2-5; TRBD2 aligns across 10 bases. CDR1 is SQVTM, CDR2 ANQGSEA, per germline. The CDR3 is 14 residues long. The V gene end was trimmed by 2 bases and the J gene end by 5 bases; junction bases not matched to a gene: 5. CDR3 DNA: TGCAGCGTTGAACTAGCGGGAGTCAGGGAGACCCAGTACTTC. Protein: CSVELAGVRETQYF.

This clone appeared a single time. The chain combines TRBV6-5 with TRBJ2-1, with TRBD1 matching over 7 bases. V shed 5 bases, J shed 2 bases, and the junction held 6 bases outside the gene matches. This CDR3 has 15 amino acids. The germline V gene encodes CDR1 MNHEY and CDR2 SVGAGI. This CDR3 is CASSTRTGTYNEQFF. In nucleotides, the CDR3 is TGTGCCAGCAGTACCCGGACAGGTACCTACAATGAGCAGTTCTTC.